These 4 T cell receptor beta chains were all obtained from the same sample, sequenced in a study of blood T cell repertoires in COVID-19. Here immunoSEQ multiplex PCR was the method, and the copy in TCRdb shows in-frame clones only, minus some. Among about 33,000 clones listed, approximately 85% were seen once. The specimen sequenced was peripheral blood. The receptors come from a human donor in a cohort sampled during active COVID-19.

The chain combines TRBV5-1 with TRBJ2-1; 10 bases line up with TRBD2. This CDR3 is built from 16 residues. Germline values: CDR1 SGHRS, CDR2 YFSETQ. J lost 7 bases, V lost 2 bases, and 9 bases had no gene match. CDR3 amino acids: CASSLLPGLAKNEQFF. DNA of the CDR3: TGCGCCAGCAGCTTACTACCGGGACTAGCGAAGAATGAGCAGTTCTTC.

This chain uses TRBV29-1 with TRBJ1-2; 9 nucleotides align to TRBD1. Germline V gene data show CDR1 as SQVTM and CDR2 as ANQGSEA. The V gene end was trimmed by 7 bases and the J gene end by 5 bases; junction bases not matched to a gene: 8. The length of the CDR3 is 13 residues. CDR3 nucleotides: TGCAGCGGGATCGGACAGGGGAAGTATGGCTACACCTTC. This codes for CSGIGQGKYGYTF.

The CDR3 nucleotides are TGCGCCAGCAGCCAAGGGGGCAGCACAGATACGCAGTATTTT. As protein: CASSQGGSTDTQYF. The chain recombines TRBV4-1 with TRBJ2-3, with a possible D match to TRBD1 (5 bases). The germline V gene encodes CDR1 MGHRA and CDR2 YSYEKL. This CDR3 spans 14 amino acids. Trimming removed 1 base at V and 0 bases at J, with 5 bases between.

The chain is built from TRBV19 and TRBJ2-7; 8 bases are a match to TRBD1. J was trimmed by 2 bases and V by 8 bases; bases with no gene match: 5. There are 13 residues in the CDR3. Germline V gives CDR1 LNHDA, CDR2 SQIVND (reference sequence). CDR3 in amino acids: CASQDRGTYEQYF. CDR3 bases: TGTGCCAGTCAAGACAGGGGCACCTACGAGCAGTACTTC.